A single sample is the source of the 30 T cell receptor beta chains below, sequenced in a study of T cell repertoires in cytomegalovirus infection. In TCRdb, the reads were re-called with MiXCR into one record per CDR3 protein. The table includes around 300,000 distinct CDR3 sequences, under 25% detected once. No cognate antigen is known for these TCRs. The material was cultured PBMCs, obtained from culture after CMV antigen stimulation. The source is a human donor in good health (CMV status not recorded). Some clones in this sample may be carry-over from other donors' samples.

This chain links TRBV20-1 with TRBJ2-5; the match to TRBD2 covers 9 bases. This CDR3 is built from 16 residues. Looked up from germline, CDR1 is DFQATT and CDR2 is SNEGSKA (reference sequence). Trimming cost V 1 base and J 1 base; bases outside gene matches: 7. CDR3 amino acids: CSARGWGGRGQETQYF. CDR3 DNA: TGCAGTGCTAGAGGGTGGGGCGGGAGGGGCCAAGAGACCCAGTACTTC.

This chain uses TRBV6-1 with TRBJ2-7; TRBD2 matches 13 bases. The CDR3 length is 13 residues. Germline assignment: CDR1 MNHNS and CDR2 SASEGT. Trimming at V came to 7 bases and at J to 6 bases, leaving 3 bases not matched to a gene. The CDR3 DNA reads as TGTGCCAGCACCAGACTAGCGGGAGGCGAGCAGTACTTC. Protein product: CASTRLAGGEQYF.

The V call is TRBV28, the J call TRBJ2-7; 7 nucleotides match TRBD1. With 5 bases clipped from V and 7 bases from J, the junction kept 8 bases outside the gene matches. The CDR3 is made up of 13 amino acids. CDR1 is MDHEN and CDR2 is SYDVKM in the germline V gene. The CDR3 here is CASSPQGSREQYV. CDR3 DNA sequence: TGTGCCAGCAGTCCACAGGGGTCACGGGAGCAGTACGTC.

This clonotype was seen ten or more times. V gene TRBV7-6 combines with J gene TRBJ2-7, with 9 bases fitting TRBD1. The J segment lost 6 bases and the V segment lost 4 bases, leaving 13 bases of the junction unmatched. The CDR3 has 16 amino acids. Germline CDR1 SGHVS, CDR2 FNYEAQ. DNA of the CDR3: TGTGCCAGCAGCTCTAACAGGGGGCGTTCTCCCGCCGAGCAGTACTTC. Residues: CASSSNRGRSPAEQYF.

A few counts support this clonotype. The DNA for the CDR3 is TGTGCCAGCAGCCAGGCTCTGAGAGATACGCAGTATTTT. Amino acids: CASSQALRDTQYF. The rearrangement uses TRBV14 and TRBJ2-3; no firm D call. The CDR3 totals 13 residues. Trimming stripped 3 bases from V and 5 bases from J, with 9 bases between. Germline values: CDR1 SGHDN, CDR2 FVKESK.

The CDR3: CASNRAGEGNEQFF. The CDR3 nucleotides read TGTGCCAGCAATCGGGCGGGAGAAGGTAATGAGCAGTTCTTC. The chain recombines TRBV2 with TRBJ2-1; 7 bases match TRBD2. With V trimmed by 7 bases and J by 7 bases, 10 bases remained unmatched. The CDR3 has 14 residues. The germline CDR1 and CDR2 sequences are SNHLY and FYNNEI.

This clonotype was recorded many times. DNA for the CDR3: TGTGCCAGCAGCTTAGACCCGGGGAGGCACAATGAGCAGTTCTTC. The encoded protein is CASSLDPGRHNEQFF. The chain employs TRBV7-2 and TRBJ2-1, with a tentative D call TRBD2 (6 bases). Germline CDR1 reads SGHTA; CDR2 reads FQGNSA. The CDR3 contains 15 residues. Trimming took 1 base from V and 5 from J, leaving 12 bases between them.

This chain uses TRBV19 with TRBJ2-7; 9 bases agree with TRBD2. CDR3 length: 15 amino acids. With V trimmed by 3 bases and J by 3 bases, 6 bases remained unmatched. CDR1 LNHDA and CDR2 SQIVND come from the germline V gene (reference sequence). CDR3: CASSISSGVVYEQYF. CDR3 DNA: TGTGCCAGTAGTATCTCTAGCGGGGTCGTCTACGAGCAGTACTTC.

This clonotype was counted a few times. The chain recombines TRBV20-1 with TRBJ2-7, with D hard to call. Trimming pared 1 base from V and 2 bases from J, leaving 9 bases between. The CDR3 is 13 residues long. Germline-derived CDR1 and CDR2 are DFQATT and SNEGSKA (reference sequence). CDR3 nucleotides: TGCAGTGCTAGAGGCGTTATCCCCTACGAGCAGTACTTC. It codes for CSARGVIPYEQYF.

The CDR3 sequence: CASSLAAGGNTQYF. The CDR3 bases are TGTGCCAGCAGCTTAGCCGCAGGGGGCAATACGCAGTATTTT. The chain joins TRBV11-2 to TRBJ2-3, with 8 bases fitting TRBD1. Trimming took 1 base from V and 7 from J; bases not matched to a gene: 4. Germline CDR1 and CDR2: SGHAT and FQNNGV. This CDR3 has 14 amino acids.

The chain has TRBV18 and TRBJ2-1, with 7 bases matching TRBD2. J was trimmed by 4 bases and V by 3 bases; bases with no gene match: 3. CDR3 length: 14 amino acids. Germline CDR1 KGHSH, CDR2 LQKENI. CDR3 sequence reads: CASSPLAVYNEQFF. The CDR3 DNA sequence: TGTGCCAGCTCACCTCTAGCGGTATACAATGAGCAGTTCTTC.

This clonotype was recorded at least ten times. J is TRBJ2-5 and V is TRBV7-6; the D gene is possibly TRBD2 (6 bases). V was shortened by 5 bases and J by 2 bases, with 9 bases between the two germline ends. This CDR3 is built from 13 residues. CDR1 is SGHVS, CDR2 FNYEAQ, per germline. In DNA form, the CDR3 reads TGTGCCAGCAGCATGGGGAGGCAAGAGACCCAGTACTTC. Protein: CASSMGRQETQYF.

This sequence joins TRBV6-5 and TRBJ2-4; D is undetermined. Per the germline V gene, CDR1 is MNHEY and CDR2 is SVGAGI. The CDR3 runs 15 residues. Between the trimmed V and J ends, which lost 0 bases and 0 bases, there was a span of 6 bases. The CDR3 loop reads CASSYSAGAKNIQYF. CDR3 DNA: TGTGCCAGCAGTTACTCGGCCGGAGCCAAAAACATTCAGTACTTC.

This clonotype has just a few counts. CDR3 sequence reads: CASSPQGQALSGNTIYF. The CDR3 DNA sequence: TGTGCCAGCAGCCCCCAGGGACAGGCCCTCTCTGGAAACACCATATATTTT. This chain connects TRBV9 to TRBJ1-3; 8 bases map to TRBD1. CDR3 length: 17 residues. V lost 4 bases and J lost 0; bases outside the gene matches: 9. Looked up from germline, CDR1 is SGDLS and CDR2 is YYNGEE. Variable domain in full (rest from reference TRBV9 and TRBJ1-3): DSGVTQTPKHLITATGQRVTLRCSPRSGDLSVYWYQQSLDQGLQFLIQYYNGEERAKGNILERFSAQQFPDLHSELNLSSLELGDSALYFCASSPQGQALSGNTIYFGEGSWLTVV.

There are a few counts of this clonotype. The chain uses TRBV2 and TRBJ2-5; 8 nucleotides match TRBD2. From germline, CDR1 is SNHLY and CDR2 FYNNEI. CDR3 length equals 13 residues. The V and J ends lost 7 bases and 1 base, in that order; junction bases with no gene match: 2. CDR3 DNA: TGTGCCAGCACCGGACTAGCCCAAGAGACCCAGTACTTC. Residues: CASTGLAQETQYF. The variable domain in full, completed from reference TRBV2 and TRBJ2-5, reads EPEVTQTPSHQVTQMGQEVILRCVPISNHLYFYWYRQILGQKVEFLVSFYNNEISEKSEIFDDQFSVERPDGSNFTLKIRSTKLEDSAMYFCASTGLAQETQYFGPGTRLLVL.

The chain has TRBV25-1 and TRBJ2-2; 7 nucleotides match TRBD2. The CDR3 contains 11 residues. CDR1 is MGHDK, CDR2 SYGVNS, per germline. The ends lost 8 bases at V and 7 bases at J; junction bases unmatched: 1. This CDR3 is CASSGGGELFF. The CDR3 DNA sequence: TGTGCCAGCTCGGGGGGCGGGGAGCTGTTTTTT.

A few counts support this clonotype. This rearrangement joins TRBV5-1 to TRBJ1-4; 7 nucleotides align to TRBD1. The CDR3 has 15 residues. CDR1 is SGHRS and CDR2 is YFSETQ in the germline V gene. J was trimmed by 8 bases and V by 0 bases; bases with no gene match: 7. DNA of the CDR3: TGCGCCAGCAGCTTGGATAACAGGGGAGGAGAAAAACTGTTTTTT. Protein product: CASSLDNRGGEKLFF.

There are many counts of this clonotype. The V gene is TRBV5-1, the J gene TRBJ2-7; 8 bases match TRBD1. The CDR3 is 14 amino acids. The junction had 5 bases not matched to a gene; V was cut back by 0 bases and J by 6 bases. CDR1 SGHRS and CDR2 YFSETQ come from the germline V gene. CDR3 in amino acids: CASSLGGQGGEQYV. CDR3 coding DNA: TGCGCCAGCAGCTTGGGCGGACAGGGTGGCGAGCAGTACGTC.

V usage is TRBV12-3 or TRBV12-4 and J usage is TRBJ2-1, with TRBD2 as a possible D gene (6 bases). Trimming stripped 6 bases from V and 7 bases from J, with 13 bases between. The CDR3 covers 13 residues. CDR3 loop: CASRGGMGNEQFF. Written as DNA, the CDR3 is TGTGCCAGCAGAGGCGGGATGGGGAATGAGCAGTTCTTC.

This clonotype was seen a handful of times. CDR3 protein: CATSDTLAGALTDTQYF. CDR3 DNA sequence: TGTGCCACCAGTGATACGCTAGCGGGAGCGCTCACAGATACGCAGTATTTT. This sequence joins TRBV24-1 and TRBJ2-3; 10 positions match TRBD2. The CDR3 spans 17 residues. Germline CDR1 KGHDR, CDR2 SFDVKD. With 3 bases clipped from V and 2 bases from J, the junction kept 7 bases outside the gene matches.

This clonotype was seen a handful of times. This chain joins TRBV4-1 and TRBJ2-7, with 10 bases identical to TRBD1. In germline, CDR1 is MGHRA, CDR2 YSYEKL. After removal of 4 bases from V and 2 bases from J, the junction contained 8 bases not matched to a gene. The length of the CDR3 is 16 residues. The CDR3: CASSLGPGTGAYEQYF. CDR3 sequence (DNA): TGCGCCAGCAGCCTGGGTCCCGGGACAGGGGCCTACGAGCAGTACTTC.

This clonotype has at least ten counts. The rearrangement uses TRBV7-9 and TRBJ2-3, with 8 bases identical to TRBD2. Germline values: CDR1 SEHNR, CDR2 FQNEAQ (reference sequence). The CDR3 is 14 residues long. After removal of 5 bases from V and 6 bases from J, the junction contained 7 bases not matched to a gene. The chain's CDR3 is CASSQGLGSDTQYF. In DNA form, the CDR3 reads TGTGCCAGCAGCCAGGGACTAGGATCGGATACGCAGTATTTT. The whole variable domain, remainder taken from reference TRBV7-9 and TRBJ2-3, is DTGVSQNPRHKITKRGQNVTFRCDPISEHNRLYWYRQTLGQGPEFLTYFQNEAQLEKSRLLSDRFSAERPKGSFSTLEIQRTEQGDSAMYLCASSQGLGSDTQYFGPGTRLTVL.

V usage is TRBV19 and J usage is TRBJ2-1; 7 positions agree with TRBD1. The CDR3 has 15 residues. Germline V lookup: CDR1 LNHDA, CDR2 SQIVND (reference sequence). V dropped 5 bases and J dropped 4; count of bases not matched to a gene: 8. The CDR3 bases are TGTGCCAGTAGTCGGGACAGTACTATTTACAATGAGCAGTTCTTC. Translating it yields CASSRDSTIYNEQFF.

This clonotype showed up many times. The rearrangement joins TRBV12-3 or TRBV12-4 to TRBJ1-3; 9 positions agree with TRBD1. This CDR3 comprises 16 residues. J gave up 2 bases and V 6 bases, and 8 bases lay outside the gene matches. The CDR3 spells CASRQTGGRTGNTIYF. The CDR3 bases are TGTGCCAGCAGACAGACAGGGGGTCGCACTGGAAACACCATATATTTT.

This clonotype was observed many times. CDR3 sequence (DNA): TGTGCCAGTAGAGACCCAGGGGTTGAAAAACTGTTTTTT. Its translation is CASRDPGVEKLFF. The chain joins TRBV7-2 to TRBJ1-4; TRBD1 might be the D (6 bases). Germline values: CDR1 SGHTA, CDR2 FQGNSA. This CDR3 spans 13 amino acids. Trimming removed 9 bases from V and 7 bases from J, with 15 bases in between.

The table lists this clonotype with a few counts. CDR3 sequence reads: CASSLDAGVNEQFF. The CDR3 nucleotides are TGTGCCAGCAGCTTGGATGCAGGGGTTAATGAGCAGTTCTTC. The genes are TRBV5-4 and TRBJ2-1; tentatively, D is TRBD1 (6 bases). The germline V gene has CDR1 SGHNT and CDR2 YYREEE (reference sequence). The V end lost 0 bases, the J end lost 7 bases, and 11 bases lay between the germline ends. The CDR3 is made up of 14 amino acids.

This clonotype was seen ten or more times. The chain employs TRBV7-2 and TRBJ1-5; TRBD1 agrees at 8 bases. This CDR3 comprises 15 residues. CDR1 and CDR2 from the germline V gene are SGHTA and FQGNSA. V lost 5 bases to trimming and J lost 7 bases; unmatched junction nucleotides: 10. In DNA, the CDR3 is TGTGCCAGCAGCAACTCAGGGGGCCTTGGGCAGCCCCAGCATTTT. Protein: CASSNSGGLGQPQHF. Full variable domain (outside the CDR3, taken from reference TRBV7-2 and TRBJ1-5): GAGVSQSPSNKVTEKGKDVELRCDPISGHTALYWYRQSLGQGLEFLIYFQGNSAPDKSGLPSDRFSAERTGGSVSTLTIQRTQQEDSAVYLCASSNSGGLGQPQHFGDGTRLSIL.

The table lists this clonotype with many counts. V usage is TRBV6-2 or TRBV6-3 and J usage is TRBJ2-1, with a possible D match to TRBD1 (5 bases). The germline V gene encodes CDR1 MNHEY and CDR2 SVGEGT. V was clipped by 7 bases and J by 5 bases, with 18 bases between them. The CDR3 runs 15 residues. CDR3 residues: CASTIRVEPNNEQFF. CDR3 nucleotides: TGTGCCAGCACCATCAGGGTGGAACCAAACAATGAGCAGTTCTTC.

V and J are TRBV5-1 and TRBJ1-1, with D perhaps matching TRBD1 (5 bases). The CDR3 has 14 amino acids. Trimming shortened V by 4 bases and J by 4 bases, and 14 bases separated the two germline ends. Germline values: CDR1 SGHRS, CDR2 YFSETQ. CDR3 protein: CASSQGLGGTEAFF. For the CDR3, the DNA is TGCGCCAGCAGCCAGGGCCTCGGGGGCACTGAAGCTTTCTTT.

This clonotype has ten or more counts. V is TRBV4-3 and J is TRBJ2-2; D is unclear. Germline V gives CDR1 LGHNA, CDR2 YSLEER. V lost 4 bases and J lost 1, with 7 bases in between. The CDR3 is 14 amino acids. The CDR3 DNA reads TGCGCCAGCAGCCTGAAGCTGAACACCGGGGAGCTGTTTTTT. It codes for CASSLKLNTGELFF.